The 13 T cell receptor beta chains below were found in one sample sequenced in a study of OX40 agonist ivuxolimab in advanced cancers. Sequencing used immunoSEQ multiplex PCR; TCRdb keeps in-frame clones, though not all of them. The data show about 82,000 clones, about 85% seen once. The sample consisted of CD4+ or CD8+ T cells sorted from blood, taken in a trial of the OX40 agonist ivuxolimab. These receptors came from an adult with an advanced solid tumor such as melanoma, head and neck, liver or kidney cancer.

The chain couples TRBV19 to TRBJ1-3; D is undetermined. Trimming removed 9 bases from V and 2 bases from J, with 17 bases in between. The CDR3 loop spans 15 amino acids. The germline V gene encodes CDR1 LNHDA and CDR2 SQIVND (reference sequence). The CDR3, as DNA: TGTGCCAGCTCGTGGGGAAATGAGGCTGGAAACACCATATATTTT. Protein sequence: CASSWGNEAGNTIYF. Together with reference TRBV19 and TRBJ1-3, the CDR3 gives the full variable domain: DGGITQSPKYLFRKEGQNVTLSCEQNLNHDAMYWYRQDPGQGLRLIYYSQIVNDFQKGDIAEGYSVSREKKESFPLTVTSAQKNPTAFYLCASSWGNEAGNTIYFGEGSWLTVV.

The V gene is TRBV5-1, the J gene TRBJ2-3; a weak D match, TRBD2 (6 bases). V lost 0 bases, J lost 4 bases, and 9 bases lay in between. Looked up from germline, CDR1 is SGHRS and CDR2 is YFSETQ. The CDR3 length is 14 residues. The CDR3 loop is CASSLGGTSDTQYF. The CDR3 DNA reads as TGCGCCAGCAGCTTGGGCGGGACCTCAGATACGCAGTATTTT.

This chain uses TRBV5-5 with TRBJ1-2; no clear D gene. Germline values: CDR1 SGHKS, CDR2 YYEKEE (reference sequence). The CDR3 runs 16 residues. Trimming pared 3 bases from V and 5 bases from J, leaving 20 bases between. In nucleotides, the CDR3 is TGTGCCAGCAGCTCCGCACCTGGACGAATTGGTTATGGCTACACCTTC. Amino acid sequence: CASSSAPGRIGYGYTF.

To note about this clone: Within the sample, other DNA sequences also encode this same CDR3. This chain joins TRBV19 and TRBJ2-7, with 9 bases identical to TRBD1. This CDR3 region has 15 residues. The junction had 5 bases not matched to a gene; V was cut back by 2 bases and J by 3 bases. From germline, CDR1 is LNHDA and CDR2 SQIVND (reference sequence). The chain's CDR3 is CASSIPGQGIYEQYF. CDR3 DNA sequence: TGTGCCAGTAGTATACCTGGACAGGGGATCTACGAGCAGTACTTC.

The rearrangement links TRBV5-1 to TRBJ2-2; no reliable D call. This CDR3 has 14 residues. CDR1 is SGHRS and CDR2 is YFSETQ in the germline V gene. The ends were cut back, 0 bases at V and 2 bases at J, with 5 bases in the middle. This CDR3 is CASSLAFNTGELFF. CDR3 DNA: TGCGCCAGCAGCTTGGCTTTCAACACCGGGGAGCTGTTTTTT. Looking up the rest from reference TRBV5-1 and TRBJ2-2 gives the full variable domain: KAGVTQTPRYLIKTRGQQVTLSCSPISGHRSVSWYQQTPGQGLQFLFEYFSETQRNKGNFPGRFSGRQFSNSRSEMNVSTLELGDSALYLCASSLAFNTGELFFGEGSRLTVL.

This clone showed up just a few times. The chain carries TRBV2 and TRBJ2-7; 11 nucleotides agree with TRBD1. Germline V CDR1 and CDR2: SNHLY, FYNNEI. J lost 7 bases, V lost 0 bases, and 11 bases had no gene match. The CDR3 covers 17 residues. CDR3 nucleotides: TGTGCCAGCAGTGAAGCGCTTCGAGGACAGGGGGCAAGGGAGCAGTACTTC. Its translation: CASSEALRGQGAREQYF.

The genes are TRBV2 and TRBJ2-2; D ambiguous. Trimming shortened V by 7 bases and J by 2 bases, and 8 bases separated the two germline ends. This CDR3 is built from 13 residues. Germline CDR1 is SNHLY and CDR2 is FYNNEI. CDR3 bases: TGTGCCAGCAAGAAGGATAACACCGGGGAGCTGTTTTTT. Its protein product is CASKKDNTGELFF.

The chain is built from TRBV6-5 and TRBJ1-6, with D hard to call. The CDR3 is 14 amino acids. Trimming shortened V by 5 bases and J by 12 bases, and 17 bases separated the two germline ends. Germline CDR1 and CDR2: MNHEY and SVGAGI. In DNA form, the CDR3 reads TGTGCCAGCAGTCAGAGACCGGAGACTCTACCCCTCCACTTT. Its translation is CASSQRPETLPLHF.

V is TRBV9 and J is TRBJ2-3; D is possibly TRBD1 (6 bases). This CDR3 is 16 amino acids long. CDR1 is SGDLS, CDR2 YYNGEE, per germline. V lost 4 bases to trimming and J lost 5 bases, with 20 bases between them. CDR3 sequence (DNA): TGTGCCAGCAGCCCACGAGAGTGGGGGCCCGGAGATACGCAGTATTTT. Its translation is CASSPREWGPGDTQYF.

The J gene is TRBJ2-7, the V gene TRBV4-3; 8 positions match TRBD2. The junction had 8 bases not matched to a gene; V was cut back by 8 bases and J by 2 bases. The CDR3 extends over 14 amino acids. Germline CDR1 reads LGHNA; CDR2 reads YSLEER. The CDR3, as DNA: TGCGCCAGCTGGTTAGCGGGGAGAACCTACGAGCAGTACTTC. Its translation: CASWLAGRTYEQYF.

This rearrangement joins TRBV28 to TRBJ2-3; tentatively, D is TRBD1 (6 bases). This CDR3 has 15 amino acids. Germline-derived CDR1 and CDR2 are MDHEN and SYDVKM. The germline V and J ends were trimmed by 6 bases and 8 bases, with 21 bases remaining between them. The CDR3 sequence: CASSQAGQQGGTQYF. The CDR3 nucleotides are TGTGCCAGCAGCCAAGCTGGACAGCAAGGTGGTACGCAGTATTTT.

CDR3 in amino acids: CASSLDLRGGTHEQYF. As DNA, the CDR3 is TGTGCCAGCAGCTTAGATTTGCGGGGGGGCACCCACGAGCAGTACTTC. V gene TRBV7-2 combines with J gene TRBJ2-7, with 9 nucleotides matching TRBD2. CDR1 SGHTA and CDR2 FQGNSA come from the germline V gene. Losses at the gene ends were 1 base for V and 5 bases for J; bases not matched to a gene: 9. The CDR3 is 16 amino acids.

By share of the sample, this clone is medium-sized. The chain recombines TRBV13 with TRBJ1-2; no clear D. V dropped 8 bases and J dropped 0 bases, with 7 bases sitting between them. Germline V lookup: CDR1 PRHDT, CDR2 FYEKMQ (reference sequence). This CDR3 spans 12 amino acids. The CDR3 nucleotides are TGTGCCAGCGGTCTAGCTAACTATGGCTACACCTTC. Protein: CASGLANYGYTF. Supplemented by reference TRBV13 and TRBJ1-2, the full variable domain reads AAGVIQSPRHLIKEKRETATLKCYPIPRHDTVYWYQQGPGQDPQFLISFYEKMQSDKGSIPDRFSAQQFSDYHSELNMSSLELGDSALYFCASGLANYGYTFGSGTRLTVV.